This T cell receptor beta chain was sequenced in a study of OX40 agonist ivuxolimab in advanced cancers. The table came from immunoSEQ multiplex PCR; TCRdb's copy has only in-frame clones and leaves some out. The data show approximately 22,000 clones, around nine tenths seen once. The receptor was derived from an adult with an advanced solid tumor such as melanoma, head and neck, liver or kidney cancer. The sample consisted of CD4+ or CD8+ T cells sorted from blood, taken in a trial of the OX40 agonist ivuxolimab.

CDR3 loop: CASSESSGRLQETQYF. In DNA, the CDR3 is TGCGCCAGCAGTGAGTCAAGCGGGAGGTTGCAAGAGACCCAGTACTTC. The V call is TRBV10-2, the J call TRBJ2-5; the match to TRBD2 covers 9 bases. From germline, CDR1 is WSHSY and CDR2 SAAADI. Trimming took 0 bases from V and 2 from J; bases not matched to a gene: 4. This CDR3 spans 16 amino acids.